The TCR beta chain under discussion was sequenced for a study of blood T cell repertoires in COVID-19 (dated by TCRdb to 2019 to 2021). For the wider study: Samples covering the acute and convalescent phases of COVID-19 were provided by collaborators in the United States, Italy and Spain. The sample metadata nearly always contained a de-identified subject ID, COVID-19 status, age in years and sex. HLA class I and class II types, where available, came from metadata supplied by the sample provider rather than from assay-based typing. The prospective study material was composed of cDNA or gDNA derived from T cells, B-cell-depleted T cells, or PBMCs. The dataset comprised deeply sampled blood TCRbeta repertoires from subjects exposed to, actively infected with, or recovered from COVID-19. The repertoires were released in a freely available public database meant as a resource for research on the immune response to SARS-CoV-2. The samples were drawn from the first 160 participants of the ongoing ImmuneRACE study and from more than 1,000 subjects provided by 6 global collaborators. What the research found in general, with its limitations: How much clinical and demographic metadata was included differed by source and by participant, and the metadata was provided uncurated.

The immunoSEQ Assay, a bias-controlled multiplex PCR, was used to amplify TCRbeta CDR3 regions from genomic DNA. The authors' pipeline ran thus. The number of nucleated cells in each sample was estimated by amplification of reference gene primers within the assay. Sequence reads were collapsed and filtered to measure the absolute abundance of every unique TCRbeta CDR3 rearrangement. For each sample, productive Simpson clonality was calculated by taking the square root of Simpson's diversity index across productive rearrangements. TCRdb provides this immuneACCESS table in a form limited to in-frame rearrangements. Some clones are lacking; in checked studies, under half of them reflect an unresolved V gene, and why the rest are absent is not known. The V and J calls and the clone size are those of that table, but D and trimming were determined from the DNA. The sample yields 110,000 to 150,000 clones; roughly 78% were counted once. The top ten clonotypes cover around 4% of the sample.

Each collaborating institution followed its own protocols to collect whole blood in K2EDTA tubes. For TCRbeta analysis, collaborators shipped samples as frozen whole blood, isolated PBMCs, or DNA extracted from either of those sample types. This clone was observed a few times. No antigen is known for it. No clone much larger than this one lies a single base away; base qualities are absent. Ends trimmed: V by 6 bases, J by 3 bases; bases unmatched to a gene: 8. CDR1 and CDR2, looked up from the germline V gene, are MNHEY and SVGAGI. Including cysteine and phenylalanine, the CDR3 has 14 amino acids. The sequence is cut down to CDR3 DNA, 42 bases in frame from base 1.

The TCR was taken from a man aged 55 to 70 with acute or convalescent COVID-19. The sequencing sample was made of peripheral blood. Rearrangement joined TRBV6-5 to TRBJ2-7; TRBD2 matches 7 bases in the middle. The nucleotide sequence is TGTGCCAGCAGAATAAGCGGGATCTTCTACGAGCAGTACTTC. It specifies CASRISGIFYEQYF.